These 24 T cell receptor beta chains originate from one sample sequenced in a study of blood T cell repertoires in COVID-19. The repertoire was sequenced with immunoSEQ multiplex PCR; TCRdb's copy has only in-frame clones and lacks some. The sample contains about 22,000 clones, approximately 83% of which appear only once. The sample comprised peripheral blood. Receptors were obtained from a man aged 65 to 85 with acute or convalescent COVID-19.

The chain uses TRBV6-2 or TRBV6-3 and TRBJ2-7; tentatively, D is TRBD2 (6 bases). The V and J ends lost 6 bases and 3 bases respectively, with 33 bases between them. This CDR3 has 20 amino acids. Germline V CDR1 and CDR2: MNHEY, SVGEGT. Here the CDR3 DNA reads TGTGCCAGCAGCCCGGGTGTCGGGAGAGTATCCCTACGCGGTGGCTACGAGCAGTACTTC. Translated: CASSPGVGRVSLRGGYEQYF.

V gene TRBV7-2 combines with J gene TRBJ1-2, with TRBD1 as a possible D gene (5 bases). The CDR3 totals 13 residues. Trimming shortened V by 1 base and J by 4 bases, and 7 bases separated the two germline ends. In germline, CDR1 is SGHTA, CDR2 FQGNSA. The CDR3 protein is CASSLEGIYGYTF. CDR3 sequence (DNA): TGTGCCAGCAGCTTAGAGGGGATCTATGGCTACACCTTC. The variable domain in full, with the rest retrieved from reference TRBV7-2 and TRBJ1-2, is GAGVSQSPSNKVTEKGKDVELRCDPISGHTALYWYRQSLGQGLEFLIYFQGNSAPDKSGLPSDRFSAERTGGSVSTLTIQRTQQEDSAVYLCASSLEGIYGYTFGSGTRLTVV.

The chain is built from TRBV6-5 and TRBJ1-5; D is perhaps TRBD1 (5 bases). The CDR3 loop spans 15 amino acids. Germline CDR1 reads MNHEY; CDR2 reads SVGAGI. V lost 2 bases and J 5 bases, leaving 13 bases between the germline ends. In DNA, the CDR3 is TGTGCCAGCAGTTACGGACATCCTACCGATCAGCCCCAGCATTTT. Protein sequence: CASSYGHPTDQPQHF.

The V call is TRBV30, the J call TRBJ1-4, with 7 bases lining up with TRBD1. Germline V CDR1 and CDR2: GTSNPN, SVGIG (reference sequence). This CDR3 is 14 amino acids long. After removal of 2 bases from V and 8 bases from J, the junction contained 8 bases not matched to a gene. The CDR3 loop reads CAWSSPGGREKLFF. In DNA, the CDR3 is TGTGCCTGGAGTTCCCCAGGGGGGCGAGAAAAACTGTTTTTT.

The chain's CDR3 is CASSLTGGAYNEQFF. The DNA of the CDR3 is TGTGCCAGCAGCTTAACAGGGGGCGCCTACAATGAGCAGTTCTTC. The chain employs TRBV5-4 and TRBJ2-1, with 9 bases fitting TRBD1. CDR3 size: 15 residues. The V gene end was trimmed by 2 bases and the J gene end by 2 bases; junction bases not matched to a gene: 2. Looked up from germline, CDR1 is SGHNT and CDR2 is YYREEE (reference sequence).

This clone was seen only a few times. The chain recombines TRBV7-8 with TRBJ1-5; 9 bases line up with TRBD1. CDR1 is SGHVS and CDR2 is FQNEAQ in the germline V gene. CDR3 length: 13 residues. The ends lost 5 bases at V and 5 bases at J; junction bases unmatched: 1. CDR3 coding DNA: TGTGCCAGCAGCGGGGACAGGGATCAGCCCCAGCATTTT. Translating gives CASSGDRDQPQHF.

CDR3 loop: CASSRRGAAEAFF. The CDR3 coding sequence is TGCGCCAGCAGCAGACGGGGGGCCGCTGAAGCTTTCTTT. The chain uses TRBV5-1 and TRBJ1-1; D may be TRBD1 (6 bases). From germline, CDR1 is SGHRS and CDR2 YFSETQ. V lost 4 bases and J 6 bases, leaving 13 bases between the germline ends. The CDR3 contains 13 residues.

The chain combines TRBV3-1 (or the pseudogene TRBV3-2) with TRBJ2-1; TRBD2 might be the D (5 bases). The germline gives CDR1 LGHDT, CDR2 YNNKEL (reference sequence). The CDR3 is 14 residues long. Trimming stripped 1 base from V and 4 bases from J, with 8 bases between. CDR3 in amino acids: CASSQGGDYNEQFF. CDR3 DNA: TGTGCCAGCAGCCAAGGGGGAGATTACAATGAGCAGTTCTTC.

V is TRBV24-1 and J is TRBJ2-1, with D maybe TRBD1 (5 bases). This CDR3 comprises 13 residues. Trimming cost V 7 bases and J 9 bases, with 15 bases left between them. Germline values: CDR1 KGHDR, CDR2 SFDVKD. Written as DNA, the CDR3 is TGTGCCACCAGCCCCCAGGGTTTCATTGAGCAGTTCTTC. It is translated as CATSPQGFIEQFF.

The genes are TRBV7-2 and TRBJ1-4; tentative D call: TRBD1 (5 bases). Germline-derived CDR1 and CDR2 are SGHTA and FQGNSA. This CDR3 spans 15 amino acids. Trimming removed 3 bases from V and 8 bases from J, with 16 bases in between. For the CDR3, the DNA is TGTGCCAGCAGCTTCGGAGTAGTAGGGGCGGAAAAACTGTTTTTT. Translation: CASSFGVVGAEKLFF.

V gene TRBV30 combines with J gene TRBJ2-1; D may be TRBD2 (7 bases). The CDR3 runs to 14 residues. CDR1 and CDR2 (germline): GTSNPN, SVGIG (reference sequence). V shed 5 bases and J shed 2 bases, with 13 bases lying between them. The CDR3 DNA reads TGTGCCTGGTCGGAGGGGGGGCCCTACAATGAGCAGTTCTTC. Amino acid sequence: CAWSEGGPYNEQFF. The variable domain in full, completed from reference TRBV30 and TRBJ2-1, reads SQTIHQWPATLVQPVGSPLSLECTVEGTSNPNLYWYRQAAGRGLQLLFYSVGIGQISSEVPQNLSASRPQDRQFILSSKKLLLSDSGFYLCAWSEGGPYNEQFFGPGTRLTVL.

The chain uses TRBV10-2 and TRBJ2-3; D not resolved. Trimming took 4 bases from V and 5 from J, leaving 13 bases between them. The CDR3 runs to 14 residues. Germline-derived CDR1 and CDR2 are WSHSY and SAAADI. CDR3 coding DNA: TGCGCCAGCAGTGGACGGAGAGTGGGAGATACGCAGTATTTT. Translated: CASSGRRVGDTQYF.

This sequence joins TRBV6-5 and TRBJ1-6; 8 bases map to TRBD1. V was clipped by 2 bases and J by 9 bases; unmatched bases: 6. Per the germline V gene, CDR1 is MNHEY and CDR2 is SVGAGI. CDR3 length equals 15 residues. CDR3: CASSYKGQDPSPLHF. The CDR3 bases are TGTGCCAGCAGTTACAAGGGACAGGATCCTTCACCCCTCCACTTT.

Comment on this clone: Mismatch with germline at one junction end may stem from a read error. The CDR3: CASSIGRGRSF. In DNA, the CDR3 is TGTGCCAGTAGTATTGGGAGGGGAAGGTCCTTT. The rearrangement joins TRBV19 to TRBJ1-1; maybe TRBD1 (5 bases). CDR3 length equals 11 residues. Germline loops: CDR1 LNHDA, CDR2 SQIVND (reference sequence).

This clone is a singleton in its sample. This rearrangement joins TRBV5-1 to TRBJ2-2, with 8 positions matching TRBD1. In germline, CDR1 is SGHRS, CDR2 YFSETQ. The trim removed 4 bases at V and 1 base at J, leaving 9 bases unmatched. The CDR3 contains 17 residues. The CDR3 is CASSQRTGPQNTGELFF. CDR3 nucleotide sequence: TGCGCCAGCAGCCAACGGACAGGGCCCCAGAACACCGGGGAGCTGTTTTTT.

The chain recombines TRBV28 with TRBJ2-1, with TRBD2 matching over 13 bases. Germline lookup yields CDR1 MDHEN and CDR2 SYDVKM. This CDR3 comprises 16 residues. V lost 5 bases and J lost 4; bases outside the gene matches: 5. The DNA for the CDR3 is TGTGCCAGCAGTCGGACTAGCGGGAGTGGTTACAATGAGCAGTTCTTC. Its protein is CASSRTSGSGYNEQFF.

The chain combines TRBV4-2 with TRBJ2-1; 8 bases align to TRBD1. Trimming removed 2 bases from V and 6 bases from J; junction bases left unmatched: 0. This CDR3 has 13 amino acids. The V gene's germline CDR1 is LGHNA and CDR2 YNFKEQ. CDR3 sequence (DNA): TGTGCCAGCAGCCAAACAGGGGGCAATGAGCAGTTCTTC. Translating it yields CASSQTGGNEQFF.

The chain links TRBV6-5 to TRBJ1-1; TRBD1 aligns across 8 bases. The CDR3 length is 15 residues. Germline V CDR1 and CDR2: MNHEY, SVGAGI. V trimming: 5 bases; J trimming: 1 base; junction bases outside the gene matches: 6. The CDR3 bases are TGTGCCAGCAGTAACGCGGGGACAGGGAACACTGAAGCTTTCTTT. Translated: CASSNAGTGNTEAFF.

This clone was detected a few times. V is TRBV9 and J is TRBJ2-7, with a tentative D call TRBD1 (6 bases). The length of the CDR3 is 14 residues. CDR1 and CDR2 from the germline V gene are SGDLS and YYNGEE. V lost 3 bases to trimming and J lost 3 bases, with 13 bases between them. The CDR3 DNA reads as TGTGCCAGCAGCGCAACCGGGACATACTACGAGCAGTACTTC. This encodes CASSATGTYYEQYF.

In the case of this clone: One junction end does not reproduce the germline sequence, and a read error may be involved. The rearrangement uses TRBV6-5 and TRBJ1-1; a weak D match, TRBD1 (5 bases). The CDR3 consists of 13 residues. CDR1 MNHEY and CDR2 SVGAGI come from the germline V gene. The CDR3 region is CASTLRGARYVIF. CDR3 nucleotides: TGTGCCAGCACGCTCCGCGGGGCCCGTTACGTGATCTTT.

The V call is TRBV6-5, the J call TRBJ1-2; D uncertain. V lost 6 bases, J lost 7 bases, and 18 bases lay in between. Germline V gives CDR1 MNHEY, CDR2 SVGAGI. The CDR3 consists of 14 residues. CDR3 sequence: CASSQTHSAGGYTF. Written as DNA, the CDR3 is TGTGCCAGCAGCCAAACGCATTCCGCGGGTGGCTACACCTTC.

There are a few counts of this clone. The CDR3: CASSQIQGGWNTEAFF. The CDR3 bases are TGTGCCAGCAGCCAAATACAGGGGGGCTGGAACACTGAAGCTTTCTTT. This chain connects TRBV5-4 to TRBJ1-1; 8 nucleotides align to TRBD1. V lost 4 bases, J lost 1 base, and 9 bases stayed unmatched. The CDR3 has 16 residues. Germline V gives CDR1 SGHNT, CDR2 YYREEE (reference sequence).

CDR3 sequence reads: CASSGPGLDLNTQYF. The CDR3 coding sequence is TGTGCCAGCAGCGGTCCGGGACTAGACCTAAATACGCAGTATTTT. The chain couples TRBV9 to TRBJ2-3, with 8 bases identical to TRBD2. Germline CDR1 reads SGDLS; CDR2 reads YYNGEE. J lost 7 bases, V lost 3 bases, and 10 bases had no gene match. The CDR3 consists of 15 residues.

This clone has more than one count but fewer than ten. The V and J genes are TRBV18 and TRBJ1-1; TRBD1 matches 7 bases. CDR1 is KGHSH, CDR2 LQKENI, per germline. Unmatched junction bases numbered 1, after V lost 3 bases and J lost 0 bases. This CDR3 region has 14 residues. CDR3 DNA: TGTGCCAGCTCACCGGGACAGTTGAACACTGAAGCTTTCTTT. Translating gives CASSPGQLNTEAFF.